This T cell receptor (beta chain) is drawn from a study of T cell responses to AZD1222 COVID-19 vaccine (dated by TCRdb to the early 2020s). General notes on the study: AZD1222 recipients with second doses at about 4 weeks or about 12 weeks were pooled, because spike-specific TCR depth and breadth did not differ between schedules. A total of just over 230 trial participants underwent TCR sequencing, of whom some 200 had received two doses of AZD1222 and 26 had received two doses of the MenACWY control vaccine. Enrollment into the trials was organized by age into subgroups of 18-55, 56-69 and 70-plus years, and those subgroups contained around 150, 28 and 57 TCR-sequenced participants, respectively.

General study outcomes and caveats: Epitopes outside the regions mutated in the B.1.351 and B.1.1.7 variants were reportedly recognized by nearly half of the unique spike-specific TCRs. No day 14 peak-response samples were available, so repertoires were characterized only after the peak T cell response. CD4 TCRs associated with the vaccine covered the entire spike protein, and the dominant responses were in regions 160-218 and 743-854. Conclusions about previously exposed vaccinees were limited because only a handful of AZD1222 recipients were SARS-CoV-2 seropositive at baseline. Spike-specific TCR breadth and depth rose significantly after two AZD1222 doses compared with day 0 and with MenACWY recipients. In the small 56-69-year group, the increase in depth fell short of significance, most likely because of low power. Participants were mostly white British, with more females than males. The authors suggested clonal diversity may have been underestimated.

The germline V gene encodes CDR1 SGHRS and CDR2 YFSETQ. Trimming removed 3 bases from V and 5 bases from J, leaving 20 bases between the germline ends. CDR3 length: 16 amino acids, cysteine to phenylalanine. The CDR3 DNA has 48 bases and is translated from base 1. Per the publication, the time point label means: baseline before first vaccination. The vaccinee samples were drawn from two UK trials, COV001 and COV002, one of which was a single-blind randomized controlled phase 2/3 trial testing AZD1222 (ChAdOx1 nCoV-19) in healthy adults. For TCRbeta chain sequencing, PBMC samples from trial participants were taken at day 0 and at day 28 after the second dose. The CDR3 regions of human TCRbeta chains were analyzed by immunosequencing. As for the original processing: Repertoire TCRs were checked for matches against a reference library of SARS-CoV-2-specific TCRs that had been generated using the MIRA antigen-specificity platform. Breadth was defined as the fraction of unique TCRs that were SARS-CoV-2-associated, and depth was defined as the fraction of total T cells that were SARS-CoV-2-associated. Using the MIRA data, every spike-specific TCR was mapped to the spike region that the TCR reacted to and assigned to either a CD4 or a CD8 class. Log10-transformed breadth and depth values were compared by one-way ANOVA with Sidak's multiple comparisons tests. In TCRdb, the immuneACCESS table is reduced to in-frame sequences with V and J assigned. These tables do not hold every clone; where another copy was compared, an unresolved V gene accounts for under half, and the others remain unexplained. That table supplies the V and J calls and clone size; D and trimming were determined from the DNA. The sample table records some 130,000 clones; approximately 90% of these occur just once. Under 2.5% of the sample lies in the top ten.

To note about this clone: There is no known antigen for this receptor. No clone much larger than this one lies a single base away; base qualities are absent.

The clonotype originates from an adult in good health. The sample consisted of peripheral blood, taken on day 0 of AZD1222 vaccination. The chain is assembled from TRBV5-1 and TRBJ1-1, and possibly TRBD1, on 6 matching bases. The DNA sequence is as follows: TGCGCCAGCAGCTCCTTGGCGGGGGCCATGGGGACTGAAGCTTTCTTT. Its amino acids are CASSSLAGAMGTEAFF.